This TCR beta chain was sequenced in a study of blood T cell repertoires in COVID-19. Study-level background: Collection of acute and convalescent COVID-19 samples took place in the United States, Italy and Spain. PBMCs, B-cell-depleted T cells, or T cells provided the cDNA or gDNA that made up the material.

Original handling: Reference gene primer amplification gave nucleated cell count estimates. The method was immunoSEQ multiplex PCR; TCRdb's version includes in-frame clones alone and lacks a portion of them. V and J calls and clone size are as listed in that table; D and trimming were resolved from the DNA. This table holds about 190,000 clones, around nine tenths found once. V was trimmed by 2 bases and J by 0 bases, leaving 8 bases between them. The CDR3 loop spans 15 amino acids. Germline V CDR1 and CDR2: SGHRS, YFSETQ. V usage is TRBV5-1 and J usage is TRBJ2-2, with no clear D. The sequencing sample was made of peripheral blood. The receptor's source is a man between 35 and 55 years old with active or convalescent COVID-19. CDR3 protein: CASSFGVANTGELFF. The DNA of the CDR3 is TGCGCCAGCAGCTTTGGAGTCGCGAACACCGGGGAGCTGTTTTTT.